Given below is one TCR beta chain in context. The data are from a study of blood T cell repertoires in COVID-19. Looking at the study overall: The samples span acute and convalescent COVID-19 from the United States, Italy and Spain.

V lost 3 bases and J 8 bases, leaving 11 bases between the germline ends. The germline gives CDR1 DFQATT, CDR2 SNEGSKA (reference sequence). The CDR3 covers 13 residues. The table came from immunoSEQ multiplex PCR; TCRdb's copy has only in-frame clones and leaves some out. This table has around 230,000 clones, about 80% appearing once. V usage is TRBV20-1 and J usage is TRBJ1-6; possibly TRBD1 for D (5 bases). The receptor was derived from a woman of 80 years or more with acute or convalescent COVID-19. The material sequenced was peripheral blood. CDR3 sequence: CSASPSGYSPLHF. The CDR3 DNA reads TGCAGTGCTAGTCCTTCAGGGTATTCACCCCTCCACTTT.